A selection of T cell receptor beta chains follows, all from one sample in a study of PD-L1 blockade in urothelial cancer. Profiled with immunoSEQ multiplex PCR; TCRdb holds only in-frame clones, not every one. The table has around 120,000 clones, approximately 90% seen once. Sequences were derived from PBMCs, sampled around atezolizumab (anti-PD-L1) treatment. Receptor source: a man aged 55-75 years with urothelial cancer. Each CDR3 is given with its conserved first and last residue. D genes are given only for firm matches. Size is omitted from some rows. Given values are once, few, many or a class for expanded clones.

CDR3aa: CASRAPGQVTDTQYF
CDR3nt: TGTGCCAGCAGGGCTCCGGGACAAGTCACAGATACGCAGTATTTT
j_gene: TRBJ2-3
abundance: once
v_gene: TRBV6-1
d_gene: NA

CDR3aa: CASSLVGQGIHGELFF
CDR3nt: TGTGCCAGCAGCTTGGTGGGACAGGGGATTCACGGGGAGCTGTTTTTT
j_gene: TRBJ2-2
abundance: NA
v_gene: TRBV5-4
d_gene: TRBD1

CDR3aa: CASKQGAVEKLFF
CDR3nt: TGTGCCAGCAAACAGGGGGCGGTTGAAAAACTGTTTTTT
j_gene: TRBJ1-4
abundance: NA
v_gene: TRBV6-5
d_gene: TRBD1

CDR3aa: CASSIDSGYTGELFF
CDR3nt: TGTGCCAGTAGTATCGATTCAGGCTACACCGGGGAGCTGTTTTTT
j_gene: TRBJ2-2
abundance: NA
v_gene: TRBV19
d_gene: NA

CDR3aa: CAWSRGGQGRVYGYTF
CDR3nt: TGTGCCTGGAGCCGAGGCGGACAGGGCCGGGTCTATGGCTACACCTTC
j_gene: TRBJ1-2
abundance: NA
v_gene: TRBV30
d_gene: TRBD1

CDR3aa: CASSVGPSQSETQYF
CDR3nt: TGTGCCAGCAGCGTAGGCCCAAGCCAAAGTGAGACCCAGTACTTC
j_gene: TRBJ2-5
abundance: NA
v_gene: TRBV9
d_gene: NA

CDR3aa: CASSERTGLGNTIYF
CDR3nt: TGTGCCAGCAGCGAACGTACAGGGCTCGGAAACACCATATATTTT
j_gene: TRBJ1-3
abundance: NA
v_gene: TRBV4-2
d_gene: NA

CDR3aa: CASSLVAGGTDTQYF
CDR3nt: TGTGCCAGCAGTTTGGTAGCGGGGGGCACAGATACGCAGTATTTT
j_gene: TRBJ2-3
abundance: few
v_gene: TRBV7-3
d_gene: TRBD2

CDR3aa: CASSIVWDRLEETQYF
CDR3nt: TGTGCCAGTAGTATAGTATGGGACAGGCTTGAAGAGACCCAGTACTTC
j_gene: TRBJ2-5
abundance: NA
v_gene: TRBV19
d_gene: TRBD1

CDR3aa: CASSPTGGWGYTF
CDR3nt: TGTGCCAGCAGCCCAACAGGGGGATGGGGCTACACCTTC
j_gene: TRBJ1-2
abundance: NA
v_gene: TRBV25-1
d_gene: TRBD1

CDR3aa: CASSEGGWLHSGNTIYF
CDR3nt: TGTGCCAGCAGTGAGGGGGGATGGCTGCACTCTGGAAACACCATATATTTT
j_gene: TRBJ1-3
abundance: NA
v_gene: TRBV6-1
d_gene: NA

CDR3aa: CASSPLYNEQFF
CDR3nt: TGTGCCAGCTCACCCTTATACAATGAGCAGTTCTTC
j_gene: TRBJ2-1
abundance: few
v_gene: TRBV18
d_gene: NA

CDR3aa: CASSQDRGQGASQVGYTF
CDR3nt: TGTGCCAGCAGCCAAGATAGAGGACAGGGGGCCTCGCAGGTTGGCTACACCTTC
j_gene: TRBJ1-2
abundance: NA
v_gene: TRBV4-2
d_gene: TRBD1

CDR3aa: CAITRGPMNTEAFF
CDR3nt: TGTGCCATCACAAGGGGGCCCATGAACACTGAAGCTTTCTTT
j_gene: TRBJ1-1
abundance: few
v_gene: TRBV10-3
d_gene: TRBD1

CDR3aa: CASRDSPNTDTQYF
CDR3nt: TGCGCCAGTCGGGACAGCCCCAACACAGATACGCAGTATTTT
j_gene: TRBJ2-3
abundance: NA
v_gene: TRBV5-1
d_gene: TRBD1

CDR3aa: CASSPRTGTNTQYF
CDR3nt: TGTGCCAGCAGCCCACGGACAGGGACAAATACGCAGTATTTT
j_gene: TRBJ2-3
abundance: NA
v_gene: TRBV5-4
d_gene: TRBD1

CDR3aa: CASSSIYNEQFF
CDR3nt: TGTGCCAGCAGCTCAATTTACAATGAGCAGTTCTTC
j_gene: TRBJ2-1
abundance: NA
v_gene: TRBV7-9
d_gene: NA

CDR3aa: CASSVDRRNTEAFF
CDR3nt: TGTGCCAGCAGTGTGGACAGGCGGAACACTGAAGCTTTCTTT
j_gene: TRBJ1-1
abundance: NA
v_gene: TRBV25-1
d_gene: TRBD1

CDR3aa: CASSSKNRVGDTQYF
CDR3nt: TGTGCCAGCAGCTCAAAGAACAGGGTTGGAGATACGCAGTATTTT
j_gene: TRBJ2-3
abundance: few
v_gene: TRBV5-4
d_gene: NA

CDR3aa: CSVEDRKQGAFGELFF
CDR3nt: TGCAGCGTTGAAGATCGTAAACAGGGGGCTTTCGGGGAGCTGTTTTTT
j_gene: TRBJ2-2
abundance: NA
v_gene: TRBV29-1
d_gene: TRBD1

CDR3aa: CAWSDRRRKQFF
CDR3nt: TGTGCCTGGAGTGACCGACGGAGGAAACAGTTCTTC
j_gene: TRBJ2-1
abundance: NA
v_gene: TRBV30
d_gene: NA

CDR3aa: CASAAVGQWTNEKLFF
CDR3nt: TGTGCCAGTGCCGCGGTAGGACAATGGACTAATGAAAAACTGTTTTTT
j_gene: TRBJ1-4
abundance: NA
v_gene: TRBV11-1
d_gene: NA

CDR3aa: CASSMRGGQALREQYF
CDR3nt: TGTGCCAGTAGTATGAGAGGAGGGCAGGCCTTGAGGGAGCAGTACTTC
j_gene: TRBJ2-7
abundance: NA
v_gene: TRBV19
d_gene: NA

CDR3aa: CASSLVADSYNEQFF
CDR3nt: TGCGCCAGCAGCTTGGTAGCGGACTCCTACAATGAGCAGTTCTTC
j_gene: TRBJ2-1
abundance: NA
v_gene: TRBV5-1
d_gene: NA

CDR3aa: CASSIGTGGYGYTF
CDR3nt: TGTGCCAGCAGCATCGGGACAGGGGGGTATGGCTACACCTTC
j_gene: TRBJ1-2
abundance: once
v_gene: TRBV11-3
d_gene: TRBD1

CDR3aa: CASSLAGTSGVQETQYF
CDR3nt: TGCGCCAGCAGCTTGGCCGGGACTAGCGGGGTACAAGAGACCCAGTACTTC
j_gene: TRBJ2-5
abundance: NA
v_gene: TRBV5-1
d_gene: TRBD2

CDR3aa: CASSVIDTQYF
CDR3nt: TGTGCCAGCAGCGTAATAGATACGCAGTATTTT
j_gene: TRBJ2-3
abundance: NA
v_gene: TRBV7-9
d_gene: NA

CDR3aa: CASIPKGQGGQPQHF
CDR3nt: TGTGCCAGTATCCCCAAGGGACAGGGAGGTCAGCCCCAGCATTTT
j_gene: TRBJ1-5
abundance: NA
v_gene: TRBV19
d_gene: TRBD1

CDR3aa: CASSLLGHSTDTQYF
CDR3nt: TGCGCCAGCAGCTTGCTGGGACACTCCACAGATACGCAGTATTTT
j_gene: TRBJ2-3
abundance: NA
v_gene: TRBV5-1
d_gene: NA

CDR3aa: CSVDRGHLYEQYF
CDR3nt: TGCAGCGTTGATCGGGGACACCTCTACGAGCAGTACTTC
j_gene: TRBJ2-7
abundance: NA
v_gene: TRBV29-1
d_gene: NA

CDR3aa: CASSLTTRGQNGELFF
CDR3nt: TGCGCCAGCAGCTTGACCACCAGGGGGCAGAACGGGGAGCTGTTTTTT
j_gene: TRBJ2-2
abundance: once
v_gene: TRBV5-1
d_gene: TRBD1

CDR3aa: CASSQDEALPYEQYF
CDR3nt: TGTGCCAGCAGCCAAGATGAGGCCCTGCCTTACGAGCAGTACTTC
j_gene: TRBJ2-7
abundance: once
v_gene: TRBV14
d_gene: NA

CDR3aa: CASSVGLPPLF
CDR3nt: TGTGCCAGCAGTGTCGGACTACCACCGCTCTTC
j_gene: TRBJ2-1
abundance: NA
v_gene: TRBV28
d_gene: NA

CDR3aa: CASRPGTSGSSYEQYF
CDR3nt: TGTGCCAGTAGACCCGGGACTAGCGGGAGTTCCTACGAGCAGTACTTC
j_gene: TRBJ2-7
abundance: NA
v_gene: TRBV19
d_gene: TRBD2

CDR3aa: CASSSPGRGRHGYTF
CDR3nt: TGTGCCAGCAGTTCCCCCGGGAGGGGGCGGCATGGCTACACCTTC
j_gene: TRBJ1-2
abundance: NA
v_gene: TRBV6-6
d_gene: TRBD1

CDR3aa: CASSWTGLAGRATQYF
CDR3nt: TGTGCCAGCAGCTGGACGGGACTAGCGGGACGAGCTACGCAGTATTTT
j_gene: TRBJ2-3
abundance: NA
v_gene: TRBV5-6
d_gene: TRBD2

CDR3aa: CASSLADGQYYEQYF
CDR3nt: TGTGCCAGCAGCTTAGCAGATGGACAGTACTACGAGCAGTACTTC
j_gene: TRBJ2-7
abundance: NA
v_gene: TRBV7-2
d_gene: NA

CDR3aa: CASSVGVAGSYEQYF
CDR3nt: TGTGCCAGCAGCGTAGGAGTAGCGGGCAGCTACGAGCAGTACTTC
j_gene: TRBJ2-7
abundance: NA
v_gene: TRBV9
d_gene: TRBD2

CDR3aa: CASSSGQGANEQYF
CDR3nt: TGTGCCAGCAGTTCGGGACAGGGGGCAAACGAGCAGTACTTC
j_gene: TRBJ2-7
abundance: NA
v_gene: TRBV28
d_gene: TRBD1

CDR3aa: CASSSGQGDEQYF
CDR3nt: TGCGCCAGCAGCTCGGGACAGGGGGACGAGCAGTACTTC
j_gene: TRBJ2-7
abundance: NA
v_gene: TRBV5-1
d_gene: TRBD1

CDR3aa: CASSLQARAGNTEAFF
CDR3nt: TGTGCCAGCAGTTTACAGGCGAGGGCTGGGAACACTGAAGCTTTCTTT
j_gene: TRBJ1-1
abundance: NA
v_gene: TRBV28
d_gene: NA

CDR3aa: CASSLTGTGANTEAFF
CDR3nt: TGCGCCAGCAGCCTTACAGGGACAGGGGCCAACACTGAAGCTTTCTTT
j_gene: TRBJ1-1
abundance: NA
v_gene: TRBV5-1
d_gene: TRBD1

CDR3aa: CASSAGVGHLGETQYF
CDR3nt: TGTGCCAGCAGCGCCGGGGTGGGACACCTGGGAGAGACCCAGTACTTC
j_gene: TRBJ2-5
abundance: NA
v_gene: TRBV11-2
d_gene: NA

CDR3aa: CASSSFSGSSYEQYF
CDR3nt: TGTGCCAGCAGCTCATTTAGCGGAAGCTCCTACGAGCAGTACTTC
j_gene: TRBJ2-7
abundance: NA
v_gene: TRBV6-6
d_gene: NA

CDR3aa: CASSSDRLKQYF
CDR3nt: TGTGCCAGCAGCTCGGACAGACTAAAGCAGTACTTC
j_gene: TRBJ2-7
abundance: NA
v_gene: TRBV11-3
d_gene: NA

CDR3aa: CASSGLAGGTDTQYF
CDR3nt: TGCGCCAGCAGCGGACTAGCGGGAGGAACAGATACGCAGTATTTT
j_gene: TRBJ2-3
abundance: NA
v_gene: TRBV10-1
d_gene: TRBD2

CDR3aa: CASSDSSSTDSSYNEQFF
CDR3nt: TGTGCCAGCAGTGACTCATCGTCGACCGACAGCTCCTACAATGAGCAGTTCTTC
j_gene: TRBJ2-1
abundance: NA
v_gene: TRBV6-4
d_gene: NA

CDR3aa: CASSPGGGRIYEQYF
CDR3nt: TGTGCCAGCAGTCCCGGGGGCGGGAGAATCTACGAGCAGTACTTC
j_gene: TRBJ2-7
abundance: once
v_gene: TRBV28
d_gene: NA

CDR3aa: CASSIPKDRGNTGELFF
CDR3nt: TGTGCCAGCAGCATTCCTAAGGACAGGGGGAACACCGGGGAGCTGTTTTTT
j_gene: TRBJ2-2
abundance: NA
v_gene: TRBV9
d_gene: TRBD1

CDR3aa: CASSLDGNPSTDTQYF
CDR3nt: TGCGCCAGCAGCTTGGACGGTAACCCTAGCACAGATACGCAGTATTTT
j_gene: TRBJ2-3
abundance: NA
v_gene: TRBV5-1
d_gene: NA

CDR3aa: CASSLGQANQPQHF
CDR3nt: TGTGCCAGCAGTTTGGGACAGGCCAATCAGCCCCAGCATTTT
j_gene: TRBJ1-5
abundance: few
v_gene: TRBV6-5
d_gene: TRBD1

CDR3aa: CASSPRPYRGRYEQYF
CDR3nt: TGTGCCAGCAGTCCGCGCCCGTACAGGGGTCGGTACGAGCAGTACTTC
j_gene: TRBJ2-7
abundance: NA
v_gene: TRBV28
d_gene: TRBD1

CDR3aa: CASSFVGYGDTQYF
CDR3nt: TGTGCCAGCAGCTTCGTGGGCTACGGAGATACGCAGTATTTT
j_gene: TRBJ2-3
abundance: NA
v_gene: TRBV7-2
d_gene: NA

CDR3aa: CASSPQGYSNQPQHF
CDR3nt: TGTGCCAGCAGTCCCCAGGGGTATAGCAATCAGCCCCAGCATTTT
j_gene: TRBJ1-5
abundance: NA
v_gene: TRBV6-5
d_gene: NA

CDR3aa: CASSLGGVQETQYF
CDR3nt: TGTGCCAGCAGCCTTGGGGGGGTCCAAGAGACCCAGTACTTC
j_gene: TRBJ2-5
abundance: NA
v_gene: TRBV5-8
d_gene: TRBD2

CDR3aa: CASSFEGTSTDTQYF
CDR3nt: TGTGCCAGCAGTTTTGAGGGGACTAGCACAGATACGCAGTATTTT
j_gene: TRBJ2-3
abundance: once
v_gene: TRBV27
d_gene: NA

CDR3aa: CASSLREGLAGDPSYEQYF
CDR3nt: TGTGCCAGCAGCCTCCGAGAGGGACTAGCGGGAGACCCCTCCTACGAGCAGTACTTC
j_gene: TRBJ2-7
abundance: NA
v_gene: TRBV9
d_gene: TRBD2

CDR3aa: CASSPGHVSGNTIYF
CDR3nt: TGTGCCAGCAGCCCTGGACACGTCTCTGGAAACACCATATATTTT
j_gene: TRBJ1-3
abundance: few
v_gene: TRBV5-4
d_gene: NA